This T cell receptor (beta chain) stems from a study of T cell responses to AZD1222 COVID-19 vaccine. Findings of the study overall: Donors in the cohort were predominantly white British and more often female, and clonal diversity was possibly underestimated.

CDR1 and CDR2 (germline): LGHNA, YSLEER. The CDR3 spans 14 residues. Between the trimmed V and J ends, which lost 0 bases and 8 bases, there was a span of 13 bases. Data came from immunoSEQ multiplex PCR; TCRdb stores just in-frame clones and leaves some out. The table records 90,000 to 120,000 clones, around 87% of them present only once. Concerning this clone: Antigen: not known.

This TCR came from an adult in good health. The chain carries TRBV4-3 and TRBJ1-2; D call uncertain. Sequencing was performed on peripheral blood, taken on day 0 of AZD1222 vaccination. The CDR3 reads CASSQEYFFGGYTF. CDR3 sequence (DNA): TGCGCCAGCAGCCAAGAATACTTCTTCGGAGGCTACACCTTC.